One sample yielded the 13 T cell receptor beta chains listed below, sequenced in a study of cytomegalovirus exposure and HLA in healthy donors. The PCR used 60 Vbeta and 13 Jbeta primers. The assay was immunoSEQ multiplex PCR, and TCRdb's table has in-frame clones only and misses some. The sample records 150,000 to 200,000 clones, roughly 80% being singletons. The source material was PBMCs. These receptor sequences come from a female donor in good health and CMV-seronegative.

The J gene is TRBJ2-1, the V gene TRBV9, with 13 bases fitting TRBD2. Germline V gene sequence: CDR1 SGDLS, CDR2 YYNGEE. The J segment lost 0 bases and the V segment lost 4 bases, leaving 16 bases of the junction unmatched. This CDR3 has 21 amino acids. CDR3 residues: CASSQPALAGGPGSSYNEQFF. For the CDR3, the DNA is TGTGCCAGCAGCCAACCGGCACTAGCGGGAGGGCCGGGGAGCTCCTACAATGAGCAGTTCTTC.

This clone was recorded once. The CDR3 bases are TGTGCCAGCATCCTAACCGGTCCGAACACTGAAGCTTTCTTT. Protein product: CASILTGPNTEAFF. This chain uses TRBV5-8 with TRBJ1-1; D call uncertain. V gave up 6 bases and J gave up 1 base, with 13 bases separating them. CDR3 size: 14 residues. Germline-derived CDR1 and CDR2 are SGHTS and YDEGEE.

The chain joins TRBV7-3 to TRBJ2-7, with 9 bases fitting TRBD1. The length of the CDR3 is 14 residues. V lost 5 bases to trimming and J lost 0 bases; unmatched junction nucleotides: 2. The germline CDR1 and CDR2 sequences are SGHTA and FQGTGA. The CDR3 sequence: CASSPTGGSYEQYF. The CDR3 coding sequence is TGTGCCAGCAGCCCGACAGGGGGCTCCTACGAGCAGTACTTC.

The chain couples TRBV6-1 to TRBJ1-1, with TRBD1 matching 9 bases. The ends lost 5 bases at V and 5 bases at J; junction bases unmatched: 6. CDR3 length equals 14 residues. Germline V gene data show CDR1 as MNHNS and CDR2 as SASEGT. The CDR3 coding sequence is TGTGCCAGCAGTTCACAGGGGGCGGAGACTGAAGCTTTCTTT. This sequence encodes CASSSQGAETEAFF.

The V gene is TRBV4-1, the J gene TRBJ1-1; possibly TRBD1 for D (5 bases). V shed 1 base and J shed 11 bases, with 23 bases lying between them. CDR3 length equals 16 residues. Germline CDR1 MGHRA, CDR2 YSYEKL. The CDR3 DNA reads as TGCGCCAGCAGCCAAGTTCCCGGGACGGCCCCCGGGGGTGCTTTCTTT. This codes for CASSQVPGTAPGGAFF.

The V gene is TRBV7-3, the J gene TRBJ2-1, with 7 positions matching TRBD1. V was clipped by 5 bases and J by 0 bases; unmatched bases: 4. This CDR3 has 15 amino acids. The germline V gene has CDR1 SGHTA and CDR2 FQGTGA. CDR3 residues: CASSPPGGSYNEQFF. The CDR3 DNA reads as TGTGCCAGCAGCCCCCCAGGGGGCTCCTACAATGAGCAGTTCTTC.

V gene TRBV10-3 combines with J gene TRBJ2-5; D is uncertain. CDR3 length equals 15 residues. With 2 bases removed from V and 7 bases from J, the gap between germline ends came to 17 bases. CDR1 ENHRY and CDR2 SYGVKD come from the germline V gene. The CDR3, as DNA: TGTGCCATCAGTGAGATCGCGACACCCGGTAGGACCCAGTACTTC. It encodes CAISEIATPGRTQYF.

The chain combines TRBV5-5 with TRBJ2-1, with D perhaps TRBD1 (6 bases). With 1 base removed from V and 2 bases from J, the gap between germline ends came to 10 bases. The V gene's germline CDR1 is SGHKS and CDR2 YYEKEE (reference sequence). The CDR3 consists of 15 residues. The CDR3: CASSLRGTPYNEQFF. The CDR3 nucleotides are TGTGCCAGCAGCTTGAGGGGGACCCCCTACAATGAGCAGTTCTTC.

V and J are TRBV30 and TRBJ1-5, with 9 positions matching TRBD1. This CDR3 is built from 13 residues. Germline lookup yields CDR1 GTSNPN and CDR2 SVGIG (reference sequence). The trim removed 7 bases at V and 4 bases at J, leaving 5 bases unmatched. For the CDR3, the DNA is TGTGCCTATACAGGGGGCTGGAATCAGCCCCAGCATTTT. Translating gives CAYTGGWNQPQHF.

The CDR3 here is CASSQDRQVYGYTF. CDR3 coding DNA: TGCGCCAGCAGCCAAGATCGGCAGGTCTATGGCTACACCTTC. The V call is TRBV4-1, the J call TRBJ1-2; D remains unclear. V lost 0 bases and J 4 bases, leaving 9 bases between the germline ends. The germline V gene has CDR1 MGHRA and CDR2 YSYEKL. There are 14 residues in the CDR3.

The rearrangement links TRBV5-1 to TRBJ1-1; TRBD1 matches at 9 bases. V shed 3 bases and J 3 bases; nucleotides not matched to a gene: 3. In germline, CDR1 is SGHRS, CDR2 YFSETQ. The length of the CDR3 is 14 residues. The CDR3 DNA sequence: TGCGCCAGCAGCTCGGACAGGGGATACACTGAAGCTTTCTTT. It codes for CASSSDRGYTEAFF.

The rearrangement links TRBV5-1 to TRBJ2-3; D is possibly TRBD1 (6 bases). This CDR3 region has 15 residues. Trimming removed 2 bases from V and 3 bases from J, with 13 bases in between. Germline V lookup: CDR1 SGHRS, CDR2 YFSETQ. CDR3 bases: TGCGCCAGCAGCTTATTACAGGGACCTACAGATACGCAGTATTTT. Its protein product is CASSLLQGPTDTQYF.

This chain connects TRBV2 to TRBJ2-7; 11 bases map to TRBD1. V dropped 8 bases and J dropped 6; count of bases not matched to a gene: 6. CDR1 is SNHLY and CDR2 is FYNNEI in the germline V gene. The CDR3 extends over 13 amino acids. The CDR3 DNA sequence: TGTGCCAGCGTAGGACAGGGGGCCGGCGAGCAGTACTTC. It codes for CASVGQGAGEQYF.